This TCR beta chain was sequenced in a study of blood T cell repertoires in COVID-19. Study at large: Acute and convalescent COVID-19 specimens originated in the United States, Italy and Spain.

The CDR3 is 15 residues long. Germline trimming cut 4 bases from V and 2 bases from J; bases unmatched to any gene: 5. CDR1 is SQVTM and CDR2 is ANQGSEA in the germline V gene. The authors' processing: Reference gene primer amplification gave estimated nucleated cell counts. Assay: immunoSEQ multiplex PCR; the TCRdb copy retains only in-frame clones and omits some. From that table come the V and J calls and clone size; the DNA was used to work out D and trimming. The profile covers roughly 120,000 clones, with around 82% appearing a single time and about 6.6% taken by the ten largest. The receptor was derived from a woman between 45 and 65 years old with acute or convalescent COVID-19. This rearrangement joins TRBV29-1 to TRBJ2-3; 11 bases line up with TRBD2. Material: peripheral blood. CDR3 DNA: TGCAGCGTTGTGAGTAGCGGGGGGGCCACAGATACGCAGTATTTT. Amino acids: CSVVSSGGATDTQYF.